The 21 T cell receptor beta chains below all came from one sample that was sequenced in a study of regulatory T cells in long-lasting Graves disease (dated by TCRdb to about 2021). The library came from multiplex PCR. The data were produced on an Illumina HiSeq 4000. iRepertoire HTBI primers and Arm-PCR amplification of CDR3 regions were used to construct TCR beta libraries. Through fastp at Q25 and MiXCR, TCRdb rebuilt clones from the public reads, retaining in-frame beta chains. Merged by CDR3 protein, the rows form single entries marked with the most common genes and DNA. The sample records roughly 400,000 distinct CDR3 sequences, about a sixth of which are singletons. Jointly, the top ten make up around 23% of the sample. In the paper's terms, the time point label means: newly diagnosed GD, antithyroid drugs for less than 3 months. RNA was extracted from PBMCs in TRIzol for both TCR sequencing and RNA sequencing.

In addition, the sample was reused for a study of T cells in Graves' hyperthyroidism and ophthalmopathy.

The source was peripheral blood mononuclear cells (PBMCs), collected at new diagnosis, from a patient treated with antithyroid drugs. The origin of the receptors is a woman between 18 and 29 years old with Graves disease. Donor details come from another sample of the same person, matched by shared clones.

By proportion, this clonotype is medium-sized. The chain's CDR3 is CSANGARPNEQFF. CDR3 bases: TGCAGTGCTAACGGGGCCAGACCCAATGAGCAGTTCTTC. The rearrangement joins TRBV20-1 to TRBJ2-1, with D perhaps TRBD1 or TRBD2 (5 bases each). The CDR3 totals 13 residues. V shed 4 bases and J shed 6 bases, with 13 bases lying between them. Germline CDR1 reads DFQATT; CDR2 reads SNEGSKA (reference sequence).

This chain joins TRBV4-2 and TRBJ1-5, with D perhaps TRBD1 (6 bases). Trimming left V 1 base short and J 5 bases short, with 12 bases between. Germline lookup yields CDR1 LGHNA and CDR2 YNFKEQ. The CDR3 runs to 15 residues. CDR3 protein: CASSQGEGGDQPQHF. The DNA for the CDR3 is TGTGCCAGCAGCCAAGGGGAGGGGGGCGATCAGCCCCAGCATTTT.

This clonotype has a handful of counts. The missing conserved phenylalanine or tryptophan at the end of this CDR3 makes a read error likely. The chain uses TRBV6-2 or TRBV6-3 and TRBJ2-3; D ambiguous. The CDR3 sequence is 12 residues long. V was cut by 6 bases and J by 4 bases, with 8 bases left in between. Per germline, CDR1 MNHEY and CDR2 SVGEGT. The CDR3 spells CASRARSDTQYY. In DNA form, the CDR3 reads TGTGCCAGCAGGGCAAGGTCAGATACGCAGTATTAT.

Worth noting for this clonotype: The junction departs from germline at one end; a sequencing error may be responsible. The V call is TRBV11-3, the J call TRBJ2-7; D ambiguous. The CDR3 totals 14 residues. Germline V gives CDR1 SGHNT, CDR2 YENEEA. The CDR3 coding sequence is TGCGCCAGCAGCCAAGATCTACAGATCTACGAGCAGTACTTC. Its translation: CASSQDLQIYEQYF. Together with reference TRBV11-3 and TRBJ2-7, the CDR3 gives the full variable domain: EAGVVQSPRYKIIEKKQPVAFWCNPISGHNTLYWYLQNLGQGPELLIRYENEEAVDDSQLPKDRFSAERLKGVDSTLKIQPAELGDSAVYLCASSQDLQIYEQYFGPGTRLTVT.

Many counts were recorded for this clonotype. The rearrangement joins TRBV28 to TRBJ2-2; the D is unclear. This CDR3 has 12 residues. CDR1 MDHEN and CDR2 SYDVKM come from the germline V gene. Trimming pared 6 bases from V and 5 bases from J, leaving 7 bases between. The CDR3 protein is CASRELTGELFF. Written as DNA, the CDR3 is TGTGCCAGCAGGGAGTTGACCGGGGAGCTGTTTTTT.

About this clonotype: A much bigger clone sits one base away, suggesting this may be a read error. The chain is built from TRBV20-1 and TRBJ2-3, with TRBD2 matching 7 bases. The CDR3 has 14 amino acids. Germline lookup yields CDR1 DFQATT and CDR2 SNEGSKA (reference sequence). This CDR3 is CSARVAGVTATQYF. The CDR3 coding sequence is TGCAGTGCTAGAGTCGCGGGAGTGACAGCTACGCAGTATTTT.

This clonotype was counted once. This sequence is one base from a far larger clone and is likely a read error. This likely comes from a read error, as the CDR3 has no conserved phenylalanine or tryptophan at its end. The CDR3 DNA reads as TGTGCCAGCAGCTGGGGACTAGCGGGTGGCAATGAGCAGTTCCTC. Protein product: CASSWGLAGGNEQFL. The chain couples TRBV28 to TRBJ2-1; TRBD2 aligns across 12 bases. CDR1 and CDR2 from the germline V gene are MDHEN and SYDVKM. J lost 6 bases, V lost 6 bases, and 6 bases had no gene match. There are 15 residues in the CDR3.

The rearrangement joins TRBV5-1 to TRBJ1-2; TRBD1 aligns across 9 bases. CDR1 is SGHRS and CDR2 is YFSETQ in the germline V gene. V dropped 0 bases and J dropped 4; count of bases not matched to a gene: 4. CDR3 length: 15 amino acids. CDR3 in amino acids: CASSLDATGGYGYTF. The CDR3 region has the DNA TGCGCCAGCAGCTTGGATGCGACAGGGGGCTATGGCTACACCTTC.

This clonotype was observed many times. The rearrangement joins TRBV12-3 or TRBV12-4 to TRBJ2-3, with D maybe TRBD2 (5 bases). This CDR3 is 16 amino acids long. Trimming shortened V by 2 bases and J by 2 bases, and 14 bases separated the two germline ends. The CDR3 region has the DNA TGTGCCAGCAGTTTATATCCTAGCATTATCACAGATACGCAGTATTTT. This translates into CASSLYPSIITDTQYF.

This clonotype has only a few counts. The chain couples TRBV20-1 to TRBJ2-5, with 8 bases that match TRBD1. J was trimmed by 4 bases and V by 4 bases; bases with no gene match: 8. The germline V gene has CDR1 DFQATT and CDR2 SNEGSKA (reference sequence). The CDR3 has 14 residues. The CDR3 DNA is TGCAGTGCTAATAAACGGACAGGGTCAGAGACCCAGTACTTC. Its translation: CSANKRTGSETQYF.

This clonotype was detected only a few times. The chain employs TRBV7-2 and TRBJ1-5; 9 positions agree with TRBD1. From germline, CDR1 is SGHTA and CDR2 FQGNSA. With V trimmed by 5 bases and J by 4 bases, 9 bases remained unmatched. CDR3 length: 16 amino acids. Written as DNA, the CDR3 is TGTGCCAGCAGCCCATCCGGGACAGGGATTAATCAGCCCCAGCATTTT. This codes for CASSPSGTGINQPQHF.

The chain is built from TRBV6-2 or TRBV6-3 and TRBJ1-3; D gene uncertain. This CDR3 has 15 amino acids. The germline gives CDR1 MNHEY, CDR2 SVGEGT. The V and J ends lost 0 bases and 4 bases respectively, with 10 bases between them. CDR3 residues: CASSYSTIGGNTIYF. CDR3 sequence (DNA): TGTGCCAGCAGTTACTCGACAATTGGAGGAAACACCATATATTTT.

At least ten counts were recorded for this clonotype. The CDR3 DNA is TGCAGTGTCGACGGGGACAGGGGGCCTTATGGCTACACCTTC. Its translation: CSVDGDRGPYGYTF. The chain links TRBV29-1 to TRBJ1-2; 12 bases agree with TRBD1. The CDR3 extends over 14 amino acids. The germline CDR1 and CDR2 sequences are SQVTM and ANQGSEA.

The sample holds a few counts of this clonotype. The J gene is TRBJ2-1, the V gene TRBV18; D perhaps matches TRBD1 (6 bases). Trimming took 0 bases from V and 4 from J, leaving 13 bases between them. The CDR3 is made up of 16 amino acids. Per germline, CDR1 KGHSH and CDR2 LQKENI. This CDR3 is CASSPPGDRSYNEQFF. CDR3 in DNA: TGTGCCAGCTCACCACCAGGAGACAGGTCGTACAATGAGCAGTTCTTC.

This rearrangement joins TRBV28 to TRBJ2-1, with TRBD2 identical over 8 bases. This CDR3 has 16 amino acids. Germline CDR1 MDHEN, CDR2 SYDVKM. The V segment lost 1 base and the J segment 4 bases; nucleotides outside the gene matches: 6. CDR3: CASSLSERGWYNEQFF. The DNA of the CDR3 is TGTGCCAGCAGTTTATCGGAGCGGGGGTGGTACAATGAGCAGTTCTTC.

In its sample, this clonotype was seen many times. This chain links TRBV20-1 with TRBJ2-7, with 14 bases fitting TRBD2. The CDR3 has 17 residues. The V segment lost 0 bases and the J segment 3 bases; nucleotides outside the gene matches: 7. From germline, CDR1 is DFQATT and CDR2 SNEGSKA (reference sequence). CDR3 sequence (DNA): TGCAGTGCTAGAGATACTGCTGGACTAGCGGGAGGCTACGAGCAGTACTTC. As protein: CSARDTAGLAGGYEQYF.

This clonotype has more than one count but fewer than ten. J is TRBJ1-1 and V is TRBV27; 9 nucleotides line up with TRBD1. In germline, CDR1 is MNHEY, CDR2 SMNVEV (reference sequence). J was trimmed by 1 base and V by 7 bases; bases with no gene match: 7. CDR3 size: 15 residues. CDR3 nucleotide sequence: TGTGCCAGCAAAATGGGACAGGGAGCGAACACTGAAGCTTTCTTT. Protein product: CASKMGQGANTEAFF.

A few counts support this clonotype. J is TRBJ1-2 and V is TRBV18; 10 bases line up with TRBD1. V shed 2 bases, J shed 7 bases, and the junction held 7 bases outside the gene matches. Germline assignment: CDR1 KGHSH and CDR2 LQKENI. There are 15 residues in the CDR3. This chain's CDR3 is CASSPTPGTGVGYTF. CDR3 nucleotides: TGTGCCAGCTCACCAACCCCCGGGACAGGGGTTGGCTACACCTTC.

This clonotype came up a few times. The J gene is TRBJ1-2, the V gene TRBV7-9, with 8 bases identical to TRBD1. The V gene end was trimmed by 6 bases and the J gene end by 7 bases; junction bases not matched to a gene: 7. The CDR3 covers 13 residues. The germline gives CDR1 SEHNR, CDR2 FQNEAQ (reference sequence). Here the CDR3 reads CASSLADRGGYTF. The DNA for the CDR3 is TGTGCCAGCAGTCTAGCCGACAGGGGTGGCTACACCTTC.

In this sample, this clonotype turned up once. The chain recombines TRBV12-3 or TRBV12-4 with TRBJ1-2; possible D gene TRBD1, 5 bases. The CDR3 length is 13 residues. Trimming stripped 6 bases from V and 8 bases from J, with 16 bases between. CDR3 sequence (DNA): TGTGCCAGCAGCCTGGGGGGGAGGGAAGGCTACACCTTC. Protein product: CASSLGGREGYTF.

There are many counts of this clonotype. The chain carries TRBV6-5 and TRBJ1-1; possibly TRBD1 for D (6 bases). The germline V and J ends were trimmed by 4 bases and 5 bases, with 11 bases remaining between them. This CDR3 has 13 amino acids. Germline V gives CDR1 MNHEY, CDR2 SVGAGI. The CDR3 spells CASSFDRFTEAFF. The CDR3 DNA sequence: TGTGCCAGCAGTTTTGACAGGTTTACTGAAGCTTTCTTT.